This T cell receptor beta chain was observed in a study of yellow fever vaccine responses in identical twins. Unmatched junction bases numbered 11, after V lost 5 bases and J lost 4 bases. This CDR3 contains 15 residues. CDR1 and CDR2 (germline): SGHAT, FQDESV (reference sequence). Points on this clonotype: As yet, its antigen is unknown.

TCRdb re-called the RT-PCR reads through MiXCR, storing one row per CDR3 protein. The sample records about a thousand distinct CDR3 sequences, approximately 82% being singletons. Study-wide results and caveats: The authors reported partly convergent, partly personalized vaccine responses in identical twins.

Sequencing used T cells from blood (PBMCs), unsorted or a sorted subset (not recorded which), obtained before or after yellow fever vaccination (not recorded which). This receptor was identified in a female donor who received the yellow fever vaccine. V and J are TRBV11-1 and TRBJ2-7, with 7 bases fitting TRBD1. CDR3 coding DNA: TGTGCCAGCAGCCACACCGGGACAGCAGATTACGAGCAGTACTTC. Its protein is CASSHTGTADYEQYF. The full variable domain, rest sourced from reference TRBV11-1 and TRBJ2-7, is EAEVAQSPRYKITEKSQAVAFWCDPISGHATLYWYRQILGQGPELLVQFQDESVVDDSQLPKDRFSAERLKGVDSTLKIQPAELGDSAMYLCASSHTGTADYEQYFGPGTRLTVT.